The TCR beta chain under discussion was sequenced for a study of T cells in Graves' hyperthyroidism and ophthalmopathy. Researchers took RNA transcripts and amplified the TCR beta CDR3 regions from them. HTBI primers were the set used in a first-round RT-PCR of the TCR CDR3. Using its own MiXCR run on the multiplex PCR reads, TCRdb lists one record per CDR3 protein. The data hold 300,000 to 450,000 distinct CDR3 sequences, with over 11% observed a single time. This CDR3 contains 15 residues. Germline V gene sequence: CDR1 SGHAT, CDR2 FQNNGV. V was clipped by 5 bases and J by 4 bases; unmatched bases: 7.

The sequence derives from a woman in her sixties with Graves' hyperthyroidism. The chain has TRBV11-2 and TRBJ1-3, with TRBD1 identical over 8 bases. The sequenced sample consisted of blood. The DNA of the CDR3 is TGTGCCAGCAGCCTACTGGACAGGGCCGGAAACACCATATATTTT. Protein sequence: CASSLLDRAGNTIYF.